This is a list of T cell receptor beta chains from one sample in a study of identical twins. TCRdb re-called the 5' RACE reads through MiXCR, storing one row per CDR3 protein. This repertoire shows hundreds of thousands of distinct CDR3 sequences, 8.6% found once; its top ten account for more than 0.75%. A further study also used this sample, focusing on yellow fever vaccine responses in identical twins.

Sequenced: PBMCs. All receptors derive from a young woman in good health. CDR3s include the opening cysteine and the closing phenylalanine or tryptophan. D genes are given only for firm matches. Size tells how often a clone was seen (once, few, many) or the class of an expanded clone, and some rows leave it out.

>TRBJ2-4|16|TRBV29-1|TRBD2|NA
CSVEGVDGRAKNIQYF
TGCAGCGTTGAAGGGGTGGACGGGAGGGCCAAAAACATTCAGTACTTC
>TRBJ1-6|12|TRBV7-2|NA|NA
CASRTEGFTLHF
TGTGCCAGCAGAACTGAAGGTTTTACCCTCCACTTT
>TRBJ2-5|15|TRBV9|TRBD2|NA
CASSFIGGSQETQYF
TGTGCCAGCAGCTTCATCGGGGGGAGCCAAGAGACCCAGTACTTC
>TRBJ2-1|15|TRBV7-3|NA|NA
CASSLSVRDRNEQFF
TGTGCCAGCAGCTTAAGTGTTCGGGATAGGAATGAGCAGTTCTTC
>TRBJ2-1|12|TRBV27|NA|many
CASSPRDNEQFF
TGTGCCAGCAGTCCCCGTGACAATGAGCAGTTCTTC
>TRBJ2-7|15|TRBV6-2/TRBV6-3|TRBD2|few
CASSYRRESSYEQYF
TGTGCCAGCAGTTATCGGCGGGAGAGCTCCTACGAGCAGTACTTC
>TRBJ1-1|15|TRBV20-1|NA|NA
CSARDFPGSTTEAFF
TGCAGTGCTAGAGATTTCCCGGGGTCTACGACTGAAGCTTTCTTT
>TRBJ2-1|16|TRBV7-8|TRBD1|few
CASSFPGGQGGAEQFF
TGTGCCAGCAGCTTCCCGGGAGGACAGGGGGGAGCTGAGCAGTTCTTC
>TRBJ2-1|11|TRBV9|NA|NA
CASSVGYEQFF
TGTGCCAGCAGCGTAGGATATGAGCAGTTCTTC
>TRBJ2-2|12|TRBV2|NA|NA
CASIQGHGELFF
TGTGCCAGCATTCAGGGGCACGGGGAGCTGTTTTTT
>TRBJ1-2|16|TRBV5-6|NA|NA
CASTAWGDPHNYGYTF
TGTGCCAGCACCGCGTGGGGGGATCCTCATAACTATGGCTACACCTTC
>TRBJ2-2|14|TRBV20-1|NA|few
CSASDRGNTGELFF
TGCAGTGCTTCGGACCGGGGGAACACCGGGGAGCTGTTTTTT
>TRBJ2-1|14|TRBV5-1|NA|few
CASSLPTPYNEQFF
TGCGCCAGCAGCTTGCCTACCCCCTACAATGAGCAGTTCTTC
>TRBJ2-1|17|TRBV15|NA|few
CATSQDTDGSDINEQFF
TGTGCCACCAGCCAAGATACGGACGGGAGCGATATAAATGAGCAGTTCTTC
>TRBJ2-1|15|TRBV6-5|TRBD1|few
CASSYPGQGYNEQFF
TGTGCCAGCAGTTACCCGGGACAGGGCTACAATGAGCAGTTCTTC
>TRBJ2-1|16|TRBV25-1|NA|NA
CASSESRGISYNEQFF
TGTGCCAGCAGTGAAAGCAGGGGAATCTCCTACAATGAGCAGTTCTTC
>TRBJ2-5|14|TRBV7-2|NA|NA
CASSSGRYSETQYF
TGTGCCAGCAGCTCGGGACGGTACTCGGAGACCCAGTACTTC
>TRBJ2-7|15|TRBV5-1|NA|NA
CASSLDGSTRREQYF
TGCGCCAGCAGCTTGGATGGGAGCACGAGAAGGGAGCAGTACTTC
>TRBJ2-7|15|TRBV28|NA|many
CASSDGTTYLGEQYF
TGTGCCAGCAGCGACGGGACGACCTACCTAGGGGAGCAGTACTTC
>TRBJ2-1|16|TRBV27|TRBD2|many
CASRERAGDSYNEQFF
TGTGCCAGCAGGGAAAGGGCGGGGGACTCCTACAATGAGCAGTTCTTC
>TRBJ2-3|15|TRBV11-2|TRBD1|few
CASSLDRGQVQTQYF
TGTGCCAGCAGCCTGGACAGGGGGCAGGTACAGACGCAGTATTTT
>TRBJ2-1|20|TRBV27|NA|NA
CASSLSWGDRQDGVYNEQFF
TGTGCCAGCAGTTTATCTTGGGGGGATAGACAGGATGGGGTGTACAATGAGCAGTTCTTC
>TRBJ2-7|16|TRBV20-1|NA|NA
CSARDRGRDKSYEQYF
TGCAGTGCTAGAGATCGGGGGCGGGACAAATCCTACGAGCAGTACTTC
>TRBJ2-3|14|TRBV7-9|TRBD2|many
CASSERGGTDTQYF
TGTGCCAGCAGCGAGCGGGGGGGGACAGATACGCAGTATTTT
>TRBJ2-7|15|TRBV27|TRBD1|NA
CASTEYGTGLAEQYF
TGTGCCAGCACCGAATACGGGACAGGGCTGGCCGAGCAGTACTTC
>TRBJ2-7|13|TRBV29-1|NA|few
CSVESQPTYEQYF
TGCAGCGTTGAATCACAGCCCACCTACGAGCAGTACTTC
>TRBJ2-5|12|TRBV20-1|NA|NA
CSAQYNGETQYF
TGCAGTGCTCAGTACAACGGGGAGACCCAGTACTTC
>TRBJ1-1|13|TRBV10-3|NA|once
CAISELGSTEAFF
TGTGCCATCAGTGAACTGGGGAGCACTGAAGCTTTCTTT
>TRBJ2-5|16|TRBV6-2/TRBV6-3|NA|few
CASSYSGIGNQETQYF
TGTGCCAGCAGTTACTCGGGAATCGGCAACCAAGAGACCCAGTACTTC
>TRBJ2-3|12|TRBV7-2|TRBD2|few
CASSFRDYPQYF
TGTGCCAGCAGCTTTAGGGACTACCCGCAGTATTTT
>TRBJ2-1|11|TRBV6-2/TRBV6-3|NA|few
CASSSRGGEFF
TGTGCCAGCAGTTCCCGAGGGGGGGAGTTCTTC
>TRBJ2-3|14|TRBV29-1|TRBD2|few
CSVGGAGAADTQYF
TGCAGCGTTGGGGGAGCGGGAGCTGCAGATACGCAGTATTTT
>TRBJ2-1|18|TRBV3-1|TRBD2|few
CASSLRVPTSGITNEQFF
TGTGCCAGCAGCCTCAGGGTCCCGACTAGCGGGATCACCAATGAGCAGTTCTTC
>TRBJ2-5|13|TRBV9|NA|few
CASSVGGGQTQYF
TGTGCCAGCAGCGTAGGGGGCGGTCAGACCCAGTACTTC
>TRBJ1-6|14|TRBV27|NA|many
CASSFRGLESPLHF
TGTGCCAGCAGTTTCAGGGGTTTGGAGTCACCCCTCCACTTT
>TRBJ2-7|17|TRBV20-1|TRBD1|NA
CSARKSPGQGGTYEQNF
TGCAGTGCTAGAAAATCCCCGGGACAGGGAGGAACCTACGAGCAGAACTTC
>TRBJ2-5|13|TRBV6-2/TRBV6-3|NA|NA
CASSLLGSKTQYF
TGTGCCAGCAGCCTACTAGGTTCAAAGACCCAGTACTTC
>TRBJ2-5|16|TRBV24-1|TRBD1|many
CATSDLGTGMQETQYF
TGTGCCACCAGTGATTTGGGGACAGGGATGCAAGAGACCCAGTACTTC
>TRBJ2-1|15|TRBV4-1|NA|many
CASSQVSDYYNEQFF
TGCGCCAGCAGCCAAGTCTCGGATTACTACAATGAGCAGTTCTTC
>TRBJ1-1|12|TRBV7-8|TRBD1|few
CASSLAGQGAFF
TGTGCCAGCAGCTTAGCGGGACAGGGAGCTTTCTTT
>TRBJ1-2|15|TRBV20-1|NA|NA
CSSSLGIGKTNGYTF
TGCAGTTCTTCCCTCGGGATCGGAAAGACTAATGGCTACACCTTC
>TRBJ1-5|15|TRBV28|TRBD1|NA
CASSAPQGARQPQHF
TGTGCCAGCAGTGCCCCACAGGGGGCACGGCAGCCCCAGCATTTT
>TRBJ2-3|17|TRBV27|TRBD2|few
CASSSLPWRERTDTQYF
TGTGCCAGCAGTTCCCTCCCCTGGCGGGAGCGCACAGATACGCAGTATTTT
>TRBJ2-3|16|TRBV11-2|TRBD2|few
CASSLFPSGRTDTQYF
TGTGCCAGCAGCTTATTCCCTAGCGGGCGTACAGATACGCAGTATTTT
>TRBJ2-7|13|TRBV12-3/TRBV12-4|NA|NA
CASSFGVGYEQYF
TGTGCCAGCAGTTTCGGGGTAGGCTACGAGCAGTACTTC